These 16 T cell receptor beta chains were sequenced from one sample in a study. One entry per CDR3 protein results from TCRdb running MiXCR on the 5' RACE reads. The data show under 65,000 distinct CDR3 sequences, with 28% seen just once and more than 3% held by the top ten. The sample was tumor-infiltrating memory CD4+ T cells sorted from the breast tumor. Subset in this sample: memory CD4+ T cells, CD4+CD45RO+CD25-. These TCRs come from a female donor with breast cancer.

This rearrangement joins TRBV7-2 to TRBJ2-5, with 9 positions matching TRBD2. J was trimmed by 5 bases and V by 3 bases; bases with no gene match: 7. Germline V gene data show CDR1 as SGHTA and CDR2 as FQGNSA. The CDR3 contains 15 residues. Here the CDR3 DNA reads TGTGCCAGCAGCTTGGGGGCGGGAGGGCTGGAGACCCAGTACTTC. This sequence encodes CASSLGAGGLETQYF.

This clonotype was seen a handful of times. The chain links TRBV5-1 to TRBJ1-5; no clear D. Germline V gives CDR1 SGHRS, CDR2 YFSETQ. Trimming shortened V by 4 bases and J by 0 bases, and 17 bases separated the two germline ends. The CDR3 is made up of 17 amino acids. The CDR3 loop is CASSPGWAAYSNQPQHF. The CDR3 nucleotides are TGCGCCAGCAGCCCTGGGTGGGCAGCGTATAGCAATCAGCCCCAGCATTTT.

As to this clonotype: The junction differs from germline at one of its ends, possibly a read error. The V gene is TRBV28, the J gene TRBJ1-4; 7 positions match TRBD1. There are 14 residues in the CDR3. CDR1 MDHEN and CDR2 SYDVKM come from the germline V gene. Here the CDR3 reads CASSNRGQSEKLCF. CDR3 nucleotide sequence: TGTGCCAGCAGTAATCGGGGACAGAGTGAAAAACTGTGTTTT.

This clonotype turned up a few times. The V gene is TRBV6-5, the J gene TRBJ2-7; no clear D. V was shortened by 5 bases and J by 6 bases, with 20 bases between the two germline ends. Germline V gene data show CDR1 as MNHEY and CDR2 as SVGAGI. The CDR3 covers 15 residues. CDR3 in amino acids: CASSHTVGRKGEQYF. The CDR3 DNA is TGTGCCAGCAGTCATACAGTGGGCCGTAAGGGCGAGCAGTACTTC.

The chain has TRBV5-4 and TRBJ2-3; D ambiguous. The V end lost 1 base, the J end lost 3 bases, and 6 bases lay between the germline ends. The CDR3 loop spans 13 amino acids. Per germline, CDR1 SGHNT and CDR2 YYREEE (reference sequence). The CDR3 DNA reads as TGTGCCAGCAGCTTGAGGGAAACAGATACGCAGTATTTT. Translating it yields CASSLRETDTQYF.

This clonotype was detected many times. The gene calls are TRBV29-1 and TRBJ1-2; maybe TRBD1 (6 bases). The CDR3 covers 13 residues. V gave up 7 bases and J gave up 6 bases, with 18 bases separating them. CDR1 is SQVTM, CDR2 ANQGSEA, per germline. The CDR3 region has the DNA TGCAGCGCTGCGGACAGTCAATTTGATGGCTACACCTTC. Its protein is CSAADSQFDGYTF.

This rearrangement joins TRBV7-2 to TRBJ1-1, with TRBD1 identical over 7 bases. J was trimmed by 5 bases and V by 5 bases; bases with no gene match: 11. Germline V gene sequence: CDR1 SGHTA, CDR2 FQGNSA. This CDR3 is built from 15 residues. Here the CDR3 reads CASSKRGGVETEAFF. CDR3 in DNA: TGTGCCAGCAGCAAAAGAGGGGGCGTTGAGACTGAAGCTTTCTTT.

This clonotype was picked up a small number of times. V gene TRBV29-1 combines with J gene TRBJ2-1; D uncertain. Trimming removed 7 bases at V and 7 bases at J, with 14 bases between. The CDR3 runs to 12 residues. Germline values: CDR1 SQVTM, CDR2 ANQGSEA. DNA for the CDR3: TGCAGCGGGCAGGAGATTACTAATGAGCAGTTCTTC. It specifies CSGQEITNEQFF.

This clonotype was detected only a few times. The genes are TRBV9 and TRBJ2-4; TRBD2 aligns across 13 bases. This CDR3 is 19 amino acids long. J was trimmed by 3 bases and V by 4 bases; bases with no gene match: 13. Germline V lookup: CDR1 SGDLS, CDR2 YYNGEE. The CDR3: CASSLGLAGDAVDKNIQYF. CDR3 sequence (DNA): TGTGCCAGCAGCCTAGGACTAGCGGGAGACGCCGTGGACAAAAACATTCAGTACTTC.

The chain joins TRBV5-1 to TRBJ2-1, with 7 bases lining up with TRBD1. Looked up from germline, CDR1 is SGHRS and CDR2 is YFSETQ. V trimming: 4 bases; J trimming: 11 bases; junction bases outside the gene matches: 15. The CDR3 spans 15 residues. The CDR3 DNA sequence: TGCGCCAGCAGCCTAGGACAGGACGGTTTCGATAAGCAGTTCTTC. It codes for CASSLGQDGFDKQFF.

The rearrangement joins TRBV6-5 to TRBJ1-2; D perhaps matches TRBD1 (5 bases). Trimming left V 2 bases short and J 0 bases short, with 22 bases between. The length of the CDR3 is 19 residues. Germline CDR1 is MNHEY and CDR2 is SVGAGI. The DNA for the CDR3 is TGTGCCAGCAGTTACGTGGACCCGGGACGGGTTTCAGCTAACTATGGCTACACCTTC. Residues: CASSYVDPGRVSANYGYTF.

This clonotype has a count of ten or more. The chain is built from TRBV5-6 and TRBJ1-1; no firm D call. V was pared by 1 base and J by 5 bases, with 9 bases between. This CDR3 is 13 amino acids long. Germline V lookup: CDR1 SGHDT, CDR2 YYEEEE. CDR3 in DNA: TGTGCCAGCAGCTTGTGGGGAGGGACTGAAGCTTTCTTT. Translated, it gives CASSLWGGTEAFF.

A few counts support this clonotype. The V call is TRBV5-1, the J call TRBJ1-6; TRBD1 might be the D (5 bases). Trimming shortened V by 0 bases and J by 6 bases, and 13 bases separated the two germline ends. The germline V gene has CDR1 SGHRS and CDR2 YFSETQ. The CDR3 has 16 residues. CDR3 residues: CASSLDRSALNSPLHF. For the CDR3, the DNA is TGCGCCAGCAGCTTGGACAGGTCCGCACTTAATTCACCCCTCCACTTT.

This rearrangement joins TRBV7-9 to TRBJ2-5; D unclear. The V gene lost 1 base and the J gene lost 2 bases, with 11 bases spanning the gap. Germline V lookup: CDR1 SEHNR, CDR2 FQNEAQ (reference sequence). The CDR3 runs to 15 residues. The CDR3 sequence: CASSLGGFGQETQYF. In DNA, the CDR3 is TGTGCCAGCAGCTTAGGGGGATTCGGGCAAGAGACCCAGTACTTC.

The CDR3 is CATSAGGRDRGPQETQYF. CDR3 DNA sequence: TGTGCCACCAGTGCTGGGGGAAGGGACAGGGGGCCCCAAGAGACCCAGTACTTC. The chain couples TRBV24-1 to TRBJ2-5; 12 nucleotides line up with TRBD1. V dropped 5 bases and J dropped 1; count of bases not matched to a gene: 10. The germline V gene encodes CDR1 KGHDR and CDR2 SFDVKD. The CDR3 extends over 18 amino acids.

Comments on this clonotype: This may be a read error: a much more frequent sequence differs by one nucleotide. The CDR3 end shows no conserved phenylalanine or tryptophan, and so a read error is likely. This sequence joins TRBV5-1 and TRBJ1-2, with D uncertain. This CDR3 has 12 residues. V gave up 0 bases and J gave up 5 bases, with 5 bases separating them. In germline, CDR1 is SGHRS, CDR2 YFSETQ. The CDR3 nucleotides read TGCGCCAGCAGCTTGGACAGATATGGCTACACCGTC. Translating gives CASSLDRYGYTV.